Listed below are T cell receptor beta chains from one sample, sequenced in a study of blood T cell repertoires in COVID-19. Sequenced by immunoSEQ multiplex PCR; TCRdb stores in-frame clones only, minus some. The repertoire holds about 240,000 clones, with around 85% as singletons. Sequenced sample: PBMCs or T cells enriched from blood (not recorded which). Every receptor here comes from a woman between 35 and 50 years old with acute COVID-19. Both conserved end residues are part of each CDR3. The order of the fields is CDR3 DNA, CDR3 protein, J gene, clone size, V gene, D gene. The D gene is left open where the match is weak. The size entry is marked missing in some rows and otherwise reads once, few, many or a size class.

DNA: TGCAGCGTCGGGGTGGGGGCTACTACCTACAATGAGCAGTTCTTC; CDR3: CSVGVGATTYNEQFF; J: TRBJ2-1; size: -; V: TRBV29-1; D: -
DNA: TGTGCCAGCAGCTTATCGGCGGACATGGGTGGAGAGACCCAGTACTTC; CDR3: CASSLSADMGGETQYF; J: TRBJ2-5; size: -; V: TRBV7-2; D: -
DNA: TGTGCCAGCAGCCAAGATATAGCGGGAGCTGTCTCCTACGAGCAGTACTTC; CDR3: CASSQDIAGAVSYEQYF; J: TRBJ2-7; size: once; V: TRBV4-2; D: TRBD2
DNA: TGCGCCAGCAGCTCGGGACAGAACACTGAAGCTTTCTTT; CDR3: CASSSGQNTEAFF; J: TRBJ1-1; size: -; V: TRBV5-1; D: -
DNA: TGTGCCAGCAAAGTTTACCAGGGGCGAGGCTACGAGCAGTACTTC; CDR3: CASKVYQGRGYEQYF; J: TRBJ2-7; size: -; V: TRBV6-5; D: -
DNA: TGTGCCAGCAGTTTATACGGCGAGCAGTACTTC; CDR3: CASSLYGEQYF; J: TRBJ2-7; size: once; V: TRBV27; D: -
DNA: TGTGCCAGCAGTGAAGCGCGGTCAGGGGGCTCCTATAATTCACCCCTCCACTTT; CDR3: CASSEARSGGSYNSPLHF; J: TRBJ1-6; size: once; V: TRBV2; D: TRBD1
DNA: TGTGCCAGCAGCCAACTAGCGATACGACAAGAGACCCAGTACTTC; CDR3: CASSQLAIRQETQYF; J: TRBJ2-5; size: -; V: TRBV14; D: -
DNA: TGTGCCAGCCGAGACATGTCCATTCAGTACTTC; CDR3: CASRDMSIQYF; J: TRBJ2-4; size: once; V: TRBV6-5; D: -
DNA: TGTGCCAGCGACTCCGGGACAGGGGCCAACTACGAGCAGTACTTC; CDR3: CASDSGTGANYEQYF; J: TRBJ2-7; size: few; V: TRBV2; D: TRBD1
DNA: TGTGCCAGCAGCTTAGCCGGGACTAGCGTGTACAATGAGCAGTTCTTC; CDR3: CASSLAGTSVYNEQFF; J: TRBJ2-1; size: -; V: TRBV7-2; D: TRBD2
DNA: TGTGCCAGCAACAGGGCCATTTATAATTCACCCCTCCACTTT; CDR3: CASNRAIYNSPLHF; J: TRBJ1-6; size: -; V: TRBV6-5; D: -
DNA: TGTGCCACCAGCCCTGGGGTGGGAGACTATGGCTACACCTTC; CDR3: CATSPGVGDYGYTF; J: TRBJ1-2; size: -; V: TRBV15; D: -
DNA: TGTGCCAGCAGCTTTAGGCGTAGCGGTCCTAGCACAGATACGCAGTATTTT; CDR3: CASSFRRSGPSTDTQYF; J: TRBJ2-3; size: -; V: TRBV5-4; D: -
DNA: TGCGCCAGCAGCCCCGACAGGCTTTGGGGCTACACCTTC; CDR3: CASSPDRLWGYTF; J: TRBJ1-2; size: -; V: TRBV5-1; D: -